Listed below are T cell receptor beta chains from one sample, sequenced in a study of molecular identifiers for immune sequencing clone quantification. TCRdb itself ran the PCR reads through MiXCR, one entry per CDR3 protein. The data show over 600,000 distinct CDR3 sequences, about 20% seen once. The material sequenced was naive CD8+ T cells from blood, with Jurkat cell RNA spiked in. These receptors originate from a human donor in good health. Some libraries in this study had Jurkat cell RNA spiked in. Each CDR3 is given with its conserved first and last residue. The order of the fields is V gene, CDR3 length, D gene, clone size, J gene, CDR3 DNA, CDR3 protein. D genes are given only for firm matches. Clone size is shown for a subset of rows, as once, few, many or a class of expanded clone.

TRBV6-4	17	-	many	TRBJ2-3	TGTGCCAGCAGTGACTCGAAGCAAGAGCAGACTACAGATACGCAGTATTTT	CASSDSKQEQTTDTQYF
TRBV6-1	14	-	many	TRBJ2-5	TGTGCCAGCAGTGCCTGGACAGAACAAGAGAGCCAGTACTTC	CASSAWTEQESQYF
TRBV4-3	16	-	few	TRBJ2-1	TGCGCCAGCAGCCAAGACCCGGACAGCCACTACAATGAGCAGTTCTTC	CASSQDPDSHYNEQFF
TRBV4-3	14	TRBD2	many	TRBJ2-7	TGCGCCAGCAGCCGTGGACTAGCGGGGCACGAGCAGTACTTC	CASSRGLAGHEQYF
TRBV28	13	-	many	TRBJ1-6	TGTGCCAGCAGTTTACGCCAAAATTCACCCCTCCACTTT	CASSLRQNSPLHF
TRBV19	16	-	few	TRBJ1-1	TGTGCCAGTAGTATAGATCCTTCGGGCATGAACACTGAAGCTTTCTTT	CASSIDPSGMNTEAFF
TRBV28	17	TRBD1	-	TRBJ1-5	TGTGCCAGCAGACCCGGGACAGGGTTTGGAGGCAATCAGCCCCAGCATTTT	CASRPGTGFGGNQPQHF
TRBV11-1	16	TRBD2	-	TRBJ2-7	TGTGCCAGCAGCTTAGAGACTAGCGGGAGTCCTTACGGGCAGTACTTC	CASSLETSGSPYGQYF
TRBV6-5	15	TRBD1	-	TRBJ2-7	TGTGCCAGCAGTTACTCCGGGACAGGGGTGACCGAGCAGTACTTC	CASSYSGTGVTEQYF
TRBV27	14	-	many	TRBJ2-2	TGTGCCAGCATACGGACAGCGAACACCGGGGAGCTGTTTTTT	CASIRTANTGELFF
TRBV5-5	21	-	many	TRBJ2-6	TGTGCCAGCAGCCTACTTGCGGGGCGCCTTCCCACGAGGTCCGGGGCCAACGTCCTGACTTTC	CASSLLAGRLPTRSGANVLTF
TRBV2	15	-	many	TRBJ2-3	TGTGCCAGCAGTGAACAGGCCCCCCCCACAGATACGCAGTATTTT	CASSEQAPPTDTQYF
TRBV7-5	20	-	-	TRBJ1-5	-	CISVPAAVCRDRGRSEPQHF
TRBV7-6	13	-	many	TRBJ1-3	TGTGCCAGCAGCTTAGGCAGGGGAAACACCATATATTTT	CASSLGRGNTIYF
TRBV28	14	-	many	TRBJ2-7	TGTGCCAGCAGTTCCTTCTCGCGTGTCTACGAGCAGTACTTC	CASSSFSRVYEQYF
TRBV7-9	17	-	many	TRBJ2-3	TGTGCCAGCAGCTTAGTTCTGGAACTCTACAGCACAGATACGCAGTATTTT	CASSLVLELYSTDTQYF
TRBV4-1	16	TRBD1	-	TRBJ1-3	TGCGCCAGCAGCCAAGAGGGTCAGGGGGTTGGAAACACCATATATTTT	CASSQEGQGVGNTIYF
TRBV13	14	-	-	TRBJ1-2	TGTGCCAGCAGCTCCAAACAGGGAGACTATGGCTACACCTTC	CASSSKQGDYGYTF
TRBV6-5	13	-	many	TRBJ2-3	TGTGCCAGCAGTTACTCTGGGGCGAATACGCAGTATTTT	CASSYSGANTQYF
TRBV4-1	16	-	many	TRBJ2-3	TGCGCCAGCAGCCATGAGACTTCGTCTCCGACAGATACGCAGTATTTT	CASSHETSSPTDTQYF
TRBV30	13	-	-	TRBJ1-1	TGTGCCTGGAGTGATACAGGGAACACTGAAGCTTTCTTT	CAWSDTGNTEAFF
TRBV4-3	16	TRBD1	many	TRBJ2-7	TGCGCCAGCAGCCAGCATATGGGACAGAGAGAAGTAGAGCAGTACTTC	CASSQHMGQREVEQYF
TRBV2	15	-	many	TRBJ2-1	TGTGCCAGCAGAATGACACTTGCTTTCTACAATGAGCAGTTCTTC	CASRMTLAFYNEQFF
TRBV12-3/TRBV12-4	16	TRBD2	-	TRBJ2-3	TGTGCCAGCAGCTACACACTAGCGGGGGGGCTAAATACGCAGTATTTT	CASSYTLAGGLNTQYF
TRBV30	16	-	many	TRBJ2-3	TGTGCCTGGGACCCATGGACAAGTTCCTCGGCAGATACGCAGTATTTT	CAWDPWTSSSADTQYF
TRBV20-1	14	-	many	TRBJ1-1	TGCAGTGCTAGGGCTCTCACTCGGAACACTGAAGCTTTCTTT	CSARALTRNTEAFF
TRBV7-2	16	TRBD2	few	TRBJ2-1	TGTGCCAGCAGCCCCCTAGCGGGAGGGCCCTACAATGAGCAGTTCTTC	CASSPLAGGPYNEQFF
TRBV6-5	17	TRBD1	many	TRBJ2-1	TGTGCCAGCAGTTACTCGAGACTGGGACAGGGACTCGATGAGCAGTTCTTC	CASSYSRLGQGLDEQFF
TRBV3-1	13	TRBD2	many	TRBJ2-1	TGTGCCAGCAGCCAAGATTTTGCGGGGGTACAGTTCTTC	CASSQDFAGVQFF
TRBV7-9	18	TRBD1	many	TRBJ2-1	TGTGCCAGCAGCTTAGGAGCGGAGGATAGGGTCCGGGACAGAGAGCAGTTCTTC	CASSLGAEDRVRDREQFF
TRBV28	18	-	many	TRBJ1-1	TGTGCCAGCAGTTTCGGGGTCGTCGTGAGCGAGAGGAACACTGAAGCTTTCTTT	CASSFGVVVSERNTEAFF
TRBV7-9	14	TRBD2	many	TRBJ2-3	TGTGCCAGCAGTGGACTAGCGGGACTAATTATTCTGGATTTT	CASSGLAGLIILDF
TRBV6-1	15	-	many	TRBJ2-7	TGTGCCAGCAGTGATCTAGTGTTCCTAACCTACGAGCAGTACTTC	CASSDLVFLTYEQYF
TRBV6-2/TRBV6-3	13	-	many	TRBJ1-4	TGTGCCAGCAGACCGTCTCGGAACGAAAAACTGTTTTTT	CASRPSRNEKLFF